This T cell receptor beta chain was documented in a study of blood T cell repertoires in COVID-19. The CDR3 covers 15 residues. Germline V gene lookup returns CDR1 SGDLS and CDR2 YYNGEE. J was trimmed by 1 base and V by 0 bases; bases with no gene match: 3. Profiled with immunoSEQ multiplex PCR; TCRdb holds only in-frame clones, not every one. There are 400,000 or so clones in the sample; 75% to 90% occur only once, and 1.1% lies in the top ten. Before being deemed recovered, Cohort 3 donors had two negative PCRs, clearance, or symptom resolution. On this clone: This CDR3 is also generated by other DNA sequences in the sample.

This chain uses TRBV9 with TRBJ2-5, with TRBD2 identical over 7 bases. The sequenced sample was PBMCs or T cells enriched from blood (not recorded which). This receptor was obtained from a man in his thirties or forties who had recovered from COVID-19. The CDR3 protein is CASSVGAGSQETQYF. CDR3 DNA sequence: TGTGCCAGCAGCGTAGGAGCGGGAAGCCAAGAGACCCAGTACTTC.